This TCR beta chain was documented in a study of T-cell memory formation after mild COVID-19. To note about this clonotype: The antigen remains undetermined.

In TCRdb, the 5' RACE reads were re-called with MiXCR into one record per CDR3 protein. Among about 360,000 distinct CDR3 sequences listed, roughly 13% were seen once. General study findings and limits: Detection of some responders pre-infection suggested pre-existing cross-reactive memory T cells participated. Clones that contracted from day 15 to 85 were balanced CD4/CD8, while later expanders leaned CD4+.

This CDR3 has 13 amino acids. V lost 10 bases to trimming and J lost 4 bases; unmatched junction nucleotides: 6. Germline assignment: CDR1 WSHSY and CDR2 SAAADI. Input material: PBMCs or a T cell subset sorted from them (not recorded which). The source of this sequence is a young man who had mild COVID-19 (a few samples of this study predate the infection). Cell type and time point are not known. The chain is built from TRBV10-2 and TRBJ2-3; 9 positions match TRBD2. Here the CDR3 DNA reads TGCGCCACCGGACTAGCGCCCCCAGATACGCAGTATTTT. This translates into CATGLAPPDTQYF.